The rows below give T cell receptor beta chains drawn from one sample of a study of blood T cell repertoires in COVID-19. The repertoire was sequenced with immunoSEQ multiplex PCR; TCRdb's copy has only in-frame clones and lacks some. The table has 300,000 or so clones, more than 80% seen once. Sequences were obtained from PBMCs or T cells enriched from blood (not recorded which). These receptors all stem from a woman in her 30s who had recovered from COVID-19. The CDR3 runs from the conserved cysteine through the conserved F or W. The D gene is left open where the match is weak. Part of the rows lack a size; the others show once, few, many or a class for expanded clones.

V: TRBV9
D: TRBD1
size: .
J: TRBJ1-2
DNA: TGTGCCAGCAGCGTAGGGGGACAGGGGGCGCAAAGTGGCTACACCTTC
CDR3: CASSVGGQGAQSGYTF

V: TRBV24-1
D: TRBD1
size: .
J: TRBJ1-2
DNA: TGTGCCACTAGCAGGGGGCTAGCCTATGGCTACACCTTC
CDR3: CATSRGLAYGYTF

V: TRBV4-2
D: .
size: .
J: TRBJ2-1
DNA: TGTGCCAGCAGCCAAGAATCGCTCGGCTACAATGAGCAGTTCTTC
CDR3: CASSQESLGYNEQFF

V: TRBV27
D: TRBD1
size: once
J: TRBJ1-2
DNA: TGTGCCAGCAGTGCGGACAGGGCATCCTGGGGCTACACCTTC
CDR3: CASSADRASWGYTF

V: TRBV7-6
D: .
size: .
J: TRBJ2-5
DNA: TGTGCCAGCAGTCAAGCGGGTCAAGAGACCCAGTACTTC
CDR3: CASSQAGQETQYF

V: TRBV24-1
D: TRBD1
size: .
J: TRBJ1-5
DNA: TGTGCCACCAGTGACGCGCAGGGGACAGCTCAGCCCCAGCATTTT
CDR3: CATSDAQGTAQPQHF

V: TRBV5-1
D: .
size: .
J: TRBJ1-4
DNA: TGCGCCAGCAGCTTGGCCGCGGCCTCCCTATCAACTAATGAAAAACTGTTTTTT
CDR3: CASSLAAASLSTNEKLFF

V: TRBV2
D: TRBD2
size: once
J: TRBJ2-3
DNA: TGTGCCAGCAGTAGCGGGACTGCAGATACGCAGTATTTT
CDR3: CASSSGTADTQYF

V: TRBV7-9
D: .
size: .
J: TRBJ1-2
DNA: TGTGCCAGCAGCCAAGGAGGACTAGCTAACTATGGCTACACCTTC
CDR3: CASSQGGLANYGYTF

V: TRBV14
D: .
size: .
J: TRBJ1-2
DNA: TGTGCCAGCAGCCCGGGGACGGGGGGCATCCTCTATGGCTACACCTTC
CDR3: CASSPGTGGILYGYTF

V: TRBV10-3
D: TRBD2
size: .
J: TRBJ2-7
DNA: TGTGCCACTCACGGGACTAGCGGTTCCTACGAGCAGTACTTC
CDR3: CATHGTSGSYEQYF

V: TRBV28
D: .
size: few
J: TRBJ1-5
DNA: TGTGCCAGCAACAGCCCTGGGGGAGGATGGCAGCCCCAGCATTTT
CDR3: CASNSPGGGWQPQHF

V: TRBV28
D: .
size: .
J: TRBJ1-4
DNA: TGTGCCGGGAACAGGGCCACTAATGAAAAACTGTTTTTT
CDR3: CAGNRATNEKLFF

V: TRBV7-9
D: TRBD1
size: .
J: TRBJ1-2
DNA: TGTGCCAGCAGCTTCATACAGGGGGCGCACGGCTACACCTTC
CDR3: CASSFIQGAHGYTF

V: TRBV5-1
D: TRBD1
size: .
J: TRBJ2-4
DNA: TGCGCCAGCAGCTTGGCAACGGACAGGGTGACCAAAAACATTCAGTACTTC
CDR3: CASSLATDRVTKNIQYF

V: TRBV7-9
D: .
size: .
J: TRBJ2-2
DNA: TGTGCCAGCAGCTTAGAGGCAGGGAAGTTCACCGGGGAGCTGTTTTTT
CDR3: CASSLEAGKFTGELFF

V: TRBV6-1
D: TRBD1
size: .
J: TRBJ1-6
DNA: TGTGCCAGCAGTGACGGGACAGGGGGCGCTTATTCACCCCTCCACTTT
CDR3: CASSDGTGGAYSPLHF

V: TRBV28
D: TRBD2
size: .
J: TRBJ2-7
DNA: TGTGCCAGCAGCTCAGGACTAGCGGGTTCCTACGAGCAGTACTTC
CDR3: CASSSGLAGSYEQYF

V: TRBV7-9
D: TRBD2
size: .
J: TRBJ2-7
DNA: TGTGCCAGCAGCCCGCGAGGACTAGCGGGCAACTACGAGCAGTACTTC
CDR3: CASSPRGLAGNYEQYF

V: TRBV18
D: .
size: .
J: TRBJ2-3
DNA: TGTGCCAGCTCAACCTGGGGGGGCACAGATACGCAGTATTTT
CDR3: CASSTWGGTDTQYF

V: TRBV28
D: .
size: .
J: TRBJ2-3
DNA: TGTGCCAGCAGTTGGAACATACGGGCAGATACGCAGTATTTT
CDR3: CASSWNIRADTQYF

V: TRBV30
D: .
size: once
J: TRBJ1-2
DNA: TGTGCCTGGAGTATCGGGGATCACGGCTACACCTTC
CDR3: CAWSIGDHGYTF

V: TRBV12-3/TRBV12-4
D: TRBD1
size: .
J: TRBJ2-7
DNA: TGTGCCAGCTCCGGACAGGGTACGTACGAGCAGTACTTC
CDR3: CASSGQGTYEQYF

V: TRBV7-9
D: .
size: .
J: TRBJ1-2
DNA: TGTGCCAGCAGCTTAGCCGTAACAGGCGAGGATCATGGCTACACCTTC
CDR3: CASSLAVTGEDHGYTF

V: TRBV5-1
D: TRBD2
size: .
J: TRBJ2-1
DNA: TGCGCCAGCAGCTTTTTTGCGGGAGACGGAAATGAGCAGTTCTTC
CDR3: CASSFFAGDGNEQFF

V: TRBV9
D: TRBD1
size: .
J: TRBJ2-7
DNA: TGTGCCAGCAGCACCGGGACAGAGTCCTACGAGCAGTACTTC
CDR3: CASSTGTESYEQYF

V: TRBV7-3
D: TRBD1
size: .
J: TRBJ2-2
DNA: TGTGCCAGCAGCTTGGGACAGGGGCGGGACACCGGGGAGCTGTTTTTT
CDR3: CASSLGQGRDTGELFF

V: TRBV5-1
D: .
size: once
J: TRBJ2-6
DNA: TGCGCCAGCAGCTTGGCGGCTGGGGCCAACGTCCTGACTTTC
CDR3: CASSLAAGANVLTF

V: TRBV25-1
D: TRBD2
size: .
J: TRBJ2-7
DNA: TGTGCCAGTCACCCCTTTTGGGGGAAACGGCGGGAGACCTACGAGCAGTACTTC
CDR3: CASHPFWGKRRETYEQYF

V: TRBV7-6
D: TRBD1
size: once
J: TRBJ2-1
DNA: TGTGCCAGCAGTTCCCGACAGGGGAATGAGCAGTTCTTC
CDR3: CASSSRQGNEQFF

V: TRBV7-2
D: .
size: .
J: TRBJ2-7
DNA: TGTGCCAGCAGCTTATCGCTAGCGCTTAGCTACGAGCAGTACTTC
CDR3: CASSLSLALSYEQYF

V: TRBV14
D: .
size: .
J: TRBJ2-2
DNA: TGTGCCAGCAGCCAAGCGTCTCCTGGGGAGCTGTTTTTT
CDR3: CASSQASPGELFF

V: TRBV27
D: TRBD1
size: .
J: TRBJ1-2
DNA: TGTGCCAGCAGTTTCGGAGGACAGGGGGGCTACACCTTC
CDR3: CASSFGGQGGYTF

V: TRBV2
D: .
size: .
J: TRBJ2-5
DNA: TGTGCCAGCAGTAGGGACTTCCAAGAGACCCAGTACTTC
CDR3: CASSRDFQETQYF

V: TRBV18
D: .
size: .
J: TRBJ2-2
DNA: TGTGCCAGCTCACCACCTTCAGGGGCGAACACCGGGGAGCTGTTTTTT
CDR3: CASSPPSGANTGELFF

V: TRBV6-1
D: TRBD1
size: once
J: TRBJ1-1
DNA: TGTGCCAGCAGTGAACCTACGGGGGACAGGGGCCGGACTGAAGCTTTCTTT
CDR3: CASSEPTGDRGRTEAFF

V: TRBV7-9
D: TRBD2
size: .
J: TRBJ2-1
DNA: TGTGCCAGCAGCTTACGAGCGGGAGTATACATGGGCGATGAGCAGTTCTTC
CDR3: CASSLRAGVYMGDEQFF

V: TRBV4-3
D: TRBD1
size: once
J: TRBJ1-4
DNA: TGCGCCAGCAGCCAAGACAGGGGGCGCGGTGAAAAACTGTTTTTT
CDR3: CASSQDRGRGEKLFF

V: TRBV15
D: TRBD1
size: .
J: TRBJ1-5
DNA: TGTGCCACCAGCAGAGAGATGAGAGGGGGCCAGCCCCAGCATTTT
CDR3: CATSREMRGGQPQHF

V: TRBV5-1
D: TRBD2
size: .
J: TRBJ2-1
DNA: TGCGCCAGCAGCTTGCGGAGCGGGGCTTCCTACAATGAGCAGTTCTTC
CDR3: CASSLRSGASYNEQFF

V: TRBV27
D: .
size: .
J: TRBJ2-2
DNA: TGTGCCAGCAGTTCACCTTCGACAGGAGCGAACACCGGGGAGCTGTTTTTT
CDR3: CASSSPSTGANTGELFF

V: TRBV4-1
D: TRBD1
size: few
J: TRBJ2-7
DNA: TGCGCCAGCAGCCAACTTCAGGGGGCATTCGAGCAGTACTTC
CDR3: CASSQLQGAFEQYF

V: TRBV5-1
D: .
size: few
J: TRBJ2-7
DNA: TGCGCCAGCAGCCCCGAGGGACTTGGGACCTACGAGCAGTACTTC
CDR3: CASSPEGLGTYEQYF

V: TRBV29-1
D: .
size: .
J: TRBJ1-1
DNA: TGCAGCGTTGATATCCGGGTTACTGAAGCTTTCTTT
CDR3: CSVDIRVTEAFF

V: TRBV5-5
D: TRBD2
size: .
J: TRBJ2-7
DNA: TGTGCCAGCAGCTCCGGACTAGCGGGAGACGAGCAGTACTTC
CDR3: CASSSGLAGDEQYF